Listed here is a single T cell receptor beta chain. This sample was included in a study of technical replicates of blood from a few donors. Some clones are missing from TCRdb's copy, which holds only in-frame ones; the method was immunoSEQ multiplex PCR. This sample yields about 81,000 clones, of which around 96% are seen a single time; about 0.2% belongs to the top ten. V was clipped by 3 bases and J by 3 bases; unmatched bases: 2. CDR3 length equals 13 residues. Germline V lookup: CDR1 MGHRA, CDR2 YSYEKL. The gene calls are TRBV4-1 and TRBJ2-7, with 7 bases lining up with TRBD2. What was sequenced was T cells isolated from PBMCs. The receptor comes from a human donor in good health. CDR3 bases: TGCGCCAGCAGCCAGCGGGAGTTCTACGAGCAGTACTTC. Amino acid sequence: CASSQREFYEQYF.